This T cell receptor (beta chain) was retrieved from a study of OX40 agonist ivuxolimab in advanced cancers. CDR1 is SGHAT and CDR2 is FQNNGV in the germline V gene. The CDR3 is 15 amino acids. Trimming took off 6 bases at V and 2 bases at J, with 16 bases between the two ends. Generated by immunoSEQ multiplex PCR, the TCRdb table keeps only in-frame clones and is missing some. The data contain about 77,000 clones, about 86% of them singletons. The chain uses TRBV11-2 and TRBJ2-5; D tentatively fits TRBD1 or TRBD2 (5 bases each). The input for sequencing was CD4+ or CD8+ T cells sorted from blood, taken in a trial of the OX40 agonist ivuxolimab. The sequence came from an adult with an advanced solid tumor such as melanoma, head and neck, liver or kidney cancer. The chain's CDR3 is CASSLTGTEQETQYF. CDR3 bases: TGTGCCAGCAGTTTAACCGGGACGGAGCAAGAGACCCAGTACTTC. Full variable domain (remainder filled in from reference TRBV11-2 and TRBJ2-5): EAGVAQSPRYKIIEKRQSVAFWCNPISGHATLYWYQQILGQGPKLLIQFQNNGVVDDSQLPKDRFSAERLKGVDSTLKIQPAKLEDSAVYLCASSLTGTEQETQYFGPGTRLLVL.